This paragraph reports one T cell receptor beta chain. The data are from a study of blood T cell repertoires in COVID-19. Across the study: Sites across the United States, Italy and Spain contributed samples from acute and convalescent COVID-19. Sources were T cells, B-cell-depleted T cells, or PBMCs; the material itself was cDNA or gDNA.

Original data processing: Amplifying reference gene primers gave estimates of nucleated cell counts. This table comes from immunoSEQ multiplex PCR, and its TCRdb copy is limited to in-frame clones, with some not included. Clonal size and the V and J genes are those of that table, whereas D and trimming came from the DNA. The sample shows about 210,000 clones, less than 90% of them seen only once. What was sequenced was peripheral blood. The clonotype was recovered from a man between 65 and 85 years old with acute or convalescent COVID-19.

The CDR3 sequence: CASSLGVNEQFF. DNA of the CDR3: TGTGCCAGCAGCTTAGGAGTAAATGAGCAGTTCTTC. The V and J genes are TRBV11-2 and TRBJ2-1; D is unclear. V lost 1 base and J 7 bases, leaving 5 bases between the germline ends. The CDR3 contains 12 residues. Germline-derived CDR1 and CDR2 are SGHAT and FQNNGV.